This TCR beta chain was observed in a study of lymphopenia after photon versus proton radiotherapy. As to this clone: What it binds is not known.

The protocol was immunoSEQ multiplex PCR, while the TCRdb copy is restricted to in-frame clones and leaves out a portion. The data contain 70,000 or so clones, under 95% of them singletons. Germline V lookup: CDR1 ENHRY, CDR2 SYGVKD. The CDR3 consists of 14 residues. Trimming took off 2 bases at V and 6 bases at J, with 14 bases between the two ends. Study outcomes and limitations: After the lymphocyte nadir, photon-treated repertoires showed oligoclonal expansion, especially of CD8+ Temra cells. Only patients who died were analyzed for survival; proton advantage is unproven. Proton therapy kept repertoires fairly stable, unlike photons, which gained effector/memory cells.

The sample here was peripheral blood, taken from a patient treated with photon-based radiotherapy. This sequence originates from a woman between 70 and 85 years old with pancreatic cancer. This rearrangement joins TRBV10-3 to TRBJ2-7; possible D gene TRBD1, 6 bases. The CDR3 is CAISEGRGNSEQYF. In DNA, the CDR3 is TGTGCCATCAGTGAGGGCAGGGGAAATAGCGAGCAGTACTTC.